The T cell receptor beta chain under discussion was sequenced for a study of blood T cells in healthy people across ages. There are many counts of this clonotype. Its antigen is unknown. The CDR3 consists of 13 residues. Per the germline V gene, CDR1 is KGHSH and CDR2 is LQKENI. The V gene end was trimmed by 6 bases and the J gene end by 9 bases; junction bases not matched to a gene: 5. Primers used in a second PCR of roughly 6 to 12 cycles were a sample-barcoded 5' primer and a J-beta primer mix. Every cDNA molecule bore a tag from a template-switch adaptor containing 12 random nucleotides. TCRdb called the 5' RACE reads again in MiXCR, with one record for every CDR3 protein. The data show some 640,000 distinct CDR3 sequences, about 30% seen once. General observations from the study: Diversity was higher, and naive CD4+ cells more numerous, in long-lived donors than in aged donors. As age increased, TCR beta diversity per million T cells fell in a roughly linear fashion.

This rearrangement joins TRBV18 to TRBJ2-6, with 7 bases fitting TRBD2. Specimen: blood. The TCR was taken from a woman over 75 in good health. CDR3: CASSMGGLNVLTF. The CDR3, as DNA: TGTGCCAGCTCCATGGGAGGGCTCAACGTCCTGACTTTC.